This T cell receptor beta chain was captured in a study of T cell repertoires in cytomegalovirus infection. Study information: An indication of both CMV infection and matching HLA type came from public TCR beta signatures. Study-level points and caveats: Individuals carrying CMV plus the relevant HLA were identified by cumulative frequency of public TCR beta families. CMV-specific HLA-C-restricted TCR beta clonotypes dominated the ex vivo response.

This CDR3 comprises 17 residues. J gave up 2 bases and V 0 bases, and 6 bases lay outside the gene matches. The germline CDR1 and CDR2 sequences are MNHEY and SVGAGI. TCRdb reprocessed the reads with MiXCR, giving one entry per CDR3 protein. The profile covers 450,000 to 550,000 distinct CDR3 sequences, with approximately 17% appearing a single time and around 25% taken by the ten largest. At least ten counts were recorded for this clonotype. Its antigen is not known. Sequenced: CD8+ T cells from PBMCs. The chain recombines TRBV6-5 with TRBJ2-1, with TRBD2 identical over 8 bases. The sequence came from a human donor in good health (CMV status not recorded). Some clones in this sample may be carry-over from other donors' samples. CDR3 bases: TGTGCCAGCAGTTACTCCCCCGGGACTAGGCCCTACAATGAGCAGTTCTTC. Translation: CASSYSPGTRPYNEQFF.